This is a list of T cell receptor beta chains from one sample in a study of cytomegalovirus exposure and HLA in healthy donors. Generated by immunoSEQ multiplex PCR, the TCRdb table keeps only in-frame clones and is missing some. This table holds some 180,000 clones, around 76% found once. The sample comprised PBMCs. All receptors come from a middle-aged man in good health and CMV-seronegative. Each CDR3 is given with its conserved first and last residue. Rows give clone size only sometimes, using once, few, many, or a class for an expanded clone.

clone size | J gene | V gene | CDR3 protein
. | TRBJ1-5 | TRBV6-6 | CATRGSNQPQHF
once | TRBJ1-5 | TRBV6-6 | CASSYARDNNQPQHF
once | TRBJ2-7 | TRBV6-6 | CASRGPGGDEQYF
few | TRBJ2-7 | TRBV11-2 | CASSFGTSYEQYF
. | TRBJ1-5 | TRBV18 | CASSPMEAGNQPQHF
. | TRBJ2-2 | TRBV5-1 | CASSLARGEAPGELFF
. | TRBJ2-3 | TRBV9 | CASSVVYPSWDTQYF
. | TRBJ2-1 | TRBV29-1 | CSVTLAGGSYNEQFF
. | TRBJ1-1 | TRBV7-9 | CASSSQGGTEAFF
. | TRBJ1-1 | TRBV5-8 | CASSPRTAGAFF
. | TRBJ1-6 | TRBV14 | CASSQEGQGGSPLHF
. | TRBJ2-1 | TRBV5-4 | CASSPARGGLYNEQFF
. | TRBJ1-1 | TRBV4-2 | CASSQLAGPSAEAFF
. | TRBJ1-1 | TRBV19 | CASSIRGTGRAFF
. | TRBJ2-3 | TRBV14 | CASSPFSGGARTDTQYF
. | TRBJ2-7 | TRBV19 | CASSIGGPTTEQYF
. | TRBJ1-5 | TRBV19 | CASSIDRGLNQPQHF
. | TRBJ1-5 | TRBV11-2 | CASSLDRNQPQHF